What follows are 8 T cell receptor beta chains derived from one specimen sequenced in a study of T cell responses to AZD1222 COVID-19 vaccine. Libraries were prepared by immunoSEQ multiplex PCR; TCRdb keeps only in-frame clonotypes and omits some of them. The table includes about 180,000 clones, over 80% detected once. The sample was peripheral blood, taken 28 days after the second dose of the MenACWY control vaccine. These receptors all come from an adult who received the MenACWY meningococcal vaccine as a control.

This clone was found many times. This CDR3 is also generated by other DNA sequences in the sample. The chain is built from TRBV6-5 and TRBJ1-3; no clear D gene. Germline V lookup: CDR1 MNHEY, CDR2 SVGAGI. The germline V and J ends were trimmed by 3 bases and 0 bases, with 9 bases remaining between them. This CDR3 is built from 15 residues. The DNA for the CDR3 is TGTGCCAGCAGTTATGGTGGAAGCTCTGGAAACACCATATATTTT. This sequence encodes CASSYGGSSGNTIYF.

This clone showed up just a few times. V and J are TRBV4-2 and TRBJ2-2, with 7 bases aligning to TRBD2. The CDR3 sequence is 14 residues long. CDR1 is LGHNA and CDR2 is YNFKEQ in the germline V gene. V dropped 5 bases and J dropped 5; count of bases not matched to a gene: 5. This CDR3 is CASSATSETGELFF. The CDR3 coding sequence is TGTGCCAGCAGCGCCACTAGCGAGACCGGGGAGCTGTTTTTT.

This chain uses TRBV25-1 with TRBJ2-7; D is perhaps TRBD2 (5 bases). The germline gives CDR1 MGHDK, CDR2 SYGVNS. The CDR3 has 15 residues. Trimming pared 1 base from V and 2 bases from J, leaving 12 bases between. CDR3 region: CASSESGILAYEQYF. The CDR3 DNA reads as TGTGCCAGCAGTGAATCGGGGATTCTGGCCTACGAGCAGTACTTC.

This chain connects TRBV6-2 or TRBV6-3 to TRBJ2-3, with TRBD1 matching 10 bases. Trimming removed 3 bases from V and 0 bases from J; junction bases left unmatched: 15. This CDR3 comprises 20 residues. Germline-derived CDR1 and CDR2 are MNHEY and SVGEGT. This CDR3 is CASSYRTGGFFQPSTDTQYF. The CDR3 DNA reads TGTGCCAGCAGTTATCGGACAGGGGGATTTTTCCAACCTAGCACAGATACGCAGTATTTT.

The CDR3 spells CASSYSVTPWETEAFF. The CDR3 DNA reads TGTGCCAGCAGTTACTCGGTAACCCCATGGGAGACTGAAGCTTTCTTT. The J gene is TRBJ1-1, the V gene TRBV6-5; D ambiguous. Trimming removed 0 bases at V and 5 bases at J, with 16 bases between. The CDR3 sequence is 16 residues long. CDR1 is MNHEY and CDR2 is SVGAGI in the germline V gene.

This clone has a single count. This chain joins TRBV7-2 and TRBJ1-2; TRBD1 matches at 7 bases. Trimming at V came to 5 bases and at J to 4 bases, leaving 7 bases not matched to a gene. Germline V gives CDR1 SGHTA, CDR2 FQGNSA. The CDR3 sequence is 14 residues long. The CDR3 bases are TGTGCCAGCAGCCTCGACAGGGCCACCTATGGCTACACCTTC. Translated, it gives CASSLDRATYGYTF.

V is TRBV30 and J is TRBJ1-5, with unresolved D. Germline V CDR1 and CDR2: GTSNPN, SVGIG (reference sequence). The CDR3 covers 15 residues. The V end lost 3 bases, the J end lost 2 bases, and 14 bases lay between the germline ends. This chain's CDR3 is CAWSQKLYGNQPQHF. DNA of the CDR3: TGTGCCTGGAGCCAAAAGCTATATGGCAATCAGCCCCAGCATTTT.

V is TRBV7-2 and J is TRBJ1-5; tentatively, D is TRBD1 (6 bases). Germline V gives CDR1 SGHTA, CDR2 FQGNSA. Trimming cost V 5 bases and J 6 bases, with 17 bases left between them. CDR3 length: 15 residues. CDR3 bases: TGTGCCAGCAGCCTGCAGGGGTTGGAGGGTCAGCCCCAGCATTTT. Translating gives CASSLQGLEGQPQHF.